This T cell receptor (beta chain) was sequenced for a study of shared clonotypes between healthy human individuals. Germline assignment: CDR1 MDHEN and CDR2 SYDVKM. The V and J ends lost 8 bases and 6 bases respectively, with 11 bases between them. The length of the CDR3 is 12 residues. CD45RO negativity and positive selection for CCR7 defined naive CD8 cells, a population that excluded terminally differentiated effector memory CD45RA+ cells. Running of the assay took place at deep level. Only in-frame clones appear in the TCRdb table, and some are missing; sequencing was by immunoSEQ multiplex PCR. The table includes millions of clones, under 95% detected once.

The origin of this receptor is a man aged 18 to 29 in good health. Some clones in this sample may be carry-over from other donors' samples. The rearrangement uses TRBV28 and TRBJ1-5; tentative D call: TRBD1 (5 bases). Sequenced material: naive CD8+ T cells from PBMCs. CDR3 sequence reads: CASLGGGQPQHF. In nucleotides, the CDR3 is TGTGCCAGCCTGGGGGGGGGTCAGCCCCAGCATTTT.